The present TCR beta chain was sequenced within a study of blood T cell repertoires in COVID-19. Study summary: Samples of COVID-19 (acute and convalescent) were obtained from the United States, Italy and Spain.

CDR1 and CDR2 from the germline V gene are SGHNT and YYREEE (reference sequence). The CDR3 length is 16 residues. V lost 3 bases and J lost 0; bases outside the gene matches: 6. Study processing details: How many nucleated cells were present was estimated from reference gene primer amplification. Libraries were prepared by immunoSEQ multiplex PCR; TCRdb keeps only in-frame clonotypes and omits some of them. V, J and clone size were drawn from that table, and D and trimming were deduced from the DNA. The sample yields about 200,000 clones, about 88% seen once. The sample was peripheral blood. This sequence originates from a man between 45 and 60 years old with COVID-19, enrolled during active disease. This chain joins TRBV5-4 and TRBJ2-3; 8 bases are a match to TRBD2. The CDR3 DNA is TGTGCCAGCAGCTCGCCTGGCGGGGGGAGCACAGATACGCAGTATTTT. Translated: CASSSPGGGSTDTQYF.